Listed below are T cell receptor beta chains from one sample, sequenced in a study of T-cell memory formation after mild COVID-19. From the 5' RACE reads, TCRdb called clonotypes with MiXCR, one entry per CDR3 protein. In the table there are 90,000 to 120,000 distinct CDR3 sequences, roughly a sixth of which are singletons. The sample comprised PBMCs or a T cell subset sorted from them (not recorded which). Receptors were obtained from a man between 18 and 29 years old who had mild COVID-19 (a few samples of this study predate the infection). Cell type and time point are not known. CDR3s leave out the opening cysteine and the closing phenylalanine or tryptophan.

v_gene,j_gene,CDR3aa
TRBV30,TRBJ2-5,AWSSSAGETQY
TRBV2,TRBJ2-7,ASSLTENYEQY
TRBV5-1,TRBJ2-7,ASSFGTSSYEQY
TRBV7-2,TRBJ2-3,ASSLGGDSSVLRY
TRBV4-2,TRBJ2-2,ASSLVATPGELF
TRBV6-2/TRBV6-3,TRBJ1-2,ASRNRDRNYGYT
TRBV20-1,TRBJ2-2,SARDGGANTGELF
TRBV20-1,TRBJ2-3,SAAGLGTGGRRDTQY
TRBV12-3/TRBV12-4,TRBJ1-1,ASSPPDRVAEAF
TRBV7-3,TRBJ2-3,ASSLSPVTDTQY
TRBV6-5,TRBJ2-2,ASSSGGVNTGELF
TRBV7-2,TRBJ2-5,ASSRGASGGQETQY
TRBV5-1,TRBJ2-2,ASYRDRGRTGELF
TRBV7-2,TRBJ1-2,AGRQGEGYT
TRBV6-5,TRBJ2-5,ASSGSETQY
TRBV15,TRBJ1-2,ATSSQGGGYT
TRBV7-3,TRBJ1-1,ASSLSGTANTEAF
TRBV2,TRBJ1-1,ASSREIAEAF
TRBV15,TRBJ1-1,ATSGRNTEAF
TRBV5-1,TRBJ2-3,ASSLALAFTDTQY
TRBV6-5,TRBJ1-4,ASRRMTGEGEKLF
TRBV7-2,TRBJ2-5,ASSLVAKTQY
TRBV7-2,TRBJ2-1,ASSLETGLGGNEQF
TRBV12-3/TRBV12-4,TRBJ2-5,ASSSPGETQY
TRBV7-2,TRBJ2-1,ASSSRTVGGDEQF
TRBV7-2,TRBJ2-2,ASSPGQWGRGTGELF
TRBV12-3/TRBV12-4,TRBJ1-2,ASSLNRGQGGYT
TRBV6-2/TRBV6-3,TRBJ2-1,ASSYGGAESYNEQF
TRBV5-1,TRBJ2-1,ASSQGTGYNEQF
TRBV3-1,TRBJ2-5,ASSQLRGQETQY
TRBV2,TRBJ2-5,AGGQWVETQY
TRBV28,TRBJ1-1,ASRLGQQNTEAF
TRBV5-1,TRBJ2-2,ASRLLELGELF
TRBV4-1,TRBJ2-3,ASSRRGATDTQY
TRBV27,TRBJ2-1,ASSRRTSGGAGTSNEQF
TRBV5-1,TRBJ2-1,ASSLGDLHNEQF
TRBV6-2/TRBV6-3,TRBJ1-5,ASNPGQRNQPQH
TRBV9,TRBJ2-2,ASNNAGGHTGELF
TRBV7-8,TRBJ2-7,ASSSGRLYEQY
TRBV4-3,TRBJ1-1,ASSQDPRTEAF